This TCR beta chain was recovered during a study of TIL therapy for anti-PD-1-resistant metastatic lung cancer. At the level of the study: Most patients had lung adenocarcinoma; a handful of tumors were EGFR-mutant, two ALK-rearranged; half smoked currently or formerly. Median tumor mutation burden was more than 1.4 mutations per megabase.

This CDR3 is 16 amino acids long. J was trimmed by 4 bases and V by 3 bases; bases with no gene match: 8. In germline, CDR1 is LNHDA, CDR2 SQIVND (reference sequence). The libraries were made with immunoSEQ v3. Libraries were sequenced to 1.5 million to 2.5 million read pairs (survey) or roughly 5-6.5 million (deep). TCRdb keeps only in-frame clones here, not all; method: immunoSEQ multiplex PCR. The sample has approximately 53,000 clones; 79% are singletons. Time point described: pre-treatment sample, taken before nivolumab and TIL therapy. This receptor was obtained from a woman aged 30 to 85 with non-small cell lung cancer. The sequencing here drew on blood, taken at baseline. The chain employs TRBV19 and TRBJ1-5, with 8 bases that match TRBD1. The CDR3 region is CASSIRQGSINQPQHF. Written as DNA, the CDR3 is TGTGCCAGTAGTATCAGACAGGGGAGTATTAATCAGCCCCAGCATTTT.